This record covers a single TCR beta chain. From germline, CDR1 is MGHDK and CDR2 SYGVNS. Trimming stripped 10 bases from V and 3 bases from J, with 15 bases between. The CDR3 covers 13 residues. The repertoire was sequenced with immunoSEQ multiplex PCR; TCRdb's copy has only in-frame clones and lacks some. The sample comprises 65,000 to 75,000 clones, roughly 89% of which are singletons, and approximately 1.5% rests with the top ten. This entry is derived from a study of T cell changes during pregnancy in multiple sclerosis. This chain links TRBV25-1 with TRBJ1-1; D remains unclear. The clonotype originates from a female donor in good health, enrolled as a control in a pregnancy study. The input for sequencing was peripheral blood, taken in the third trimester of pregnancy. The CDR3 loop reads CATQGRSDTEAFF. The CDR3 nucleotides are TGTGCCACCCAAGGAAGGAGCGACACTGAAGCTTTCTTT.